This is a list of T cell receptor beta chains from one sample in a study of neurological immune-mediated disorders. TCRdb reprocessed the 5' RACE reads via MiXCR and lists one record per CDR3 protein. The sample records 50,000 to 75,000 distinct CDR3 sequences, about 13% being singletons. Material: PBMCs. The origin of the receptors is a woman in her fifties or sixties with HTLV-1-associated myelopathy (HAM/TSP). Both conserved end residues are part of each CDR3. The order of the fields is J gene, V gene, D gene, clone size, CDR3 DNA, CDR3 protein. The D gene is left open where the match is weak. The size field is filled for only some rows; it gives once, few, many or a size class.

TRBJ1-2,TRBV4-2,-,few,TGTGCCAGCAGCCAAGATTTAGGACCCCCCTACACCTTC,CASSQDLGPPYTF
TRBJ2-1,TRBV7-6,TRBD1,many,TGTGCCAGCAGCTTATCAGGGACAGGGGTCGGCAATGAGCAGTTCTTC,CASSLSGTGVGNEQFF
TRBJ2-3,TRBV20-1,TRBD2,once,TGCAGTGCCGACGGACTAGCGAGGACAGATACGCAGTATTTT,CSADGLARTDTQYF
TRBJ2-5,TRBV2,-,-,TGTGCCAGCCAGGTGCGTGCGGAGGGACAAGAGACCCAGTACTTC,CASQVRAEGQETQYF
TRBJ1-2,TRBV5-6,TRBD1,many,TGTGCCAGCAGCAGGGACAGGGAGAACTATGGCTACACCTTC,CASSRDRENYGYTF
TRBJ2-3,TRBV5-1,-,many,TGCGCCAGCAGCTTGCTCGGAGCTGCTCGCACAGATACGCAGTATTTT,CASSLLGAARTDTQYF
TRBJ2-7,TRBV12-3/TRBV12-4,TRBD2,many,TGTGCCAGCAACCCTAGCGGGAGCTCCTACGAGCAGTACTTC,CASNPSGSSYEQYF
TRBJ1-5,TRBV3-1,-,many,TGTGCCAGCAGCCAAAGGGGCAATCAGCCCCAGCATTTT,CASSQRGNQPQHF
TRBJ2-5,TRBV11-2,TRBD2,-,TGTGCCAGCAGCTTTGATATCCGTCGGGGGGGGATAGGAGAGACCCATTACTTC,CASSFDIRRGGIGETHYF
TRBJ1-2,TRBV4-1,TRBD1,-,TGCGCCAGCAGCCCGCAAGGACAGGCAGTATCAAACTATGGCTACACCTTC,CASSPQGQAVSNYGYTF
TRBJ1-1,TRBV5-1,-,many,TGCGCCAGCAGCTTGGTTGGGATCCCTGAAGCTTTCTTT,CASSLVGIPEAFF
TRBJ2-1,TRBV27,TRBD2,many,TGTGCCAGCACCGGGACTAGCGGACGGAATGAGCAGTTCTTC,CASTGTSGRNEQFF
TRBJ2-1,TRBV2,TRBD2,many,TGTGCCAGCAGGGGGACTAGCGCTAACAATGAGCAGTTCTTC,CASRGTSANNEQFF
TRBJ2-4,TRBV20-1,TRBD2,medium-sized,TGCAGTGCTAGAGATCCCCTAGCGGGCATTCAGTACTTC,CSARDPLAGIQYF
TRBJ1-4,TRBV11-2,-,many,TGTGCCAGCAGCTTAGCCCTAACTAATGAAAAACTGTTTTTT,CASSLALTNEKLFF
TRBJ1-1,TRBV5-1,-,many,TGCGCCAGCAGCTTGGCAGCCGTGAACACTGAAGCTTTCTTT,CASSLAAVNTEAFF
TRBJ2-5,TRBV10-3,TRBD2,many,TGTGCCATCAGTGACGAGTCACTAGCGGGGAAAGAGACCCAGTACTTC,CAISDESLAGKETQYF
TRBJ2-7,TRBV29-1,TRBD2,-,TGCAGCGTTGAAGGGCTAGCGGGCCACAAACTCTACGAGCAGTACTTC,CSVEGLAGHKLYEQYF
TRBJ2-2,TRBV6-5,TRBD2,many,TGTGCCAGCAGAAAACTAGCGAGCACCGGGGAGCTGTTTTTT,CASRKLASTGELFF
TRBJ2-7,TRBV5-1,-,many,TGCGCCAGCAGTCCCTCGAGCAACTACGAGCAGTACTTC,CASSPSSNYEQYF
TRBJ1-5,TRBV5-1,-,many,TGCGCCAGCAGGTATGATAGCAATCAGCCCCAGCATTTT,CASRYDSNQPQHF
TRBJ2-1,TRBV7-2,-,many,TGTGCCAGCAGCCGACCCAGTTATGGGCAGTTCTTC,CASSRPSYGQFF
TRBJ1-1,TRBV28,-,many,TGTGCCAGCAGTTTGCCAGCAAACACTGAAGCTTTCTTT,CASSLPANTEAFF
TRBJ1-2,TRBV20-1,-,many,TGCAGTGCTAGAATAACCGGACGGATCTATGGCTACACCTTC,CSARITGRIYGYTF
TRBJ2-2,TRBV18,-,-,TGTGCCAGCTCACCACAACAGAACACCGGGGAGCTGTTTTTT,CASSPQQNTGELFF
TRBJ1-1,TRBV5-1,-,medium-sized,TGCGCCAGCAGCTTGGCTGGGGCGGGGTACACTGAAGCTTTCTTT,CASSLAGAGYTEAFF
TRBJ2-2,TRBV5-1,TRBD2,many,TGCGCCAGCAGCCGCGGACTAGCGGGAGGAAACACCGGGGAGCTGTTTTTT,CASSRGLAGGNTGELFF
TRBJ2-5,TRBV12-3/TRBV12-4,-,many,TGTGCCAGCAGTCCGACAGTCCCCCAAGAGACCCAGTACTTC,CASSPTVPQETQYF
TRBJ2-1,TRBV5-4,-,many,TGTGCCAGCAGCTCCCCCGCGCAAGCGGGCGAGCAGTTCTTC,CASSSPAQAGEQFF
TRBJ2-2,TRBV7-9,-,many,TGTGCCAGCAGCTCCGGGACACGGGGTGCCGGGGAGCTGTTTTTT,CASSSGTRGAGELFF
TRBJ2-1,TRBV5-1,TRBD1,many,TGCGCCAGCAGCATCGGACAGGGTTACAATGAGCAGTTCTTC,CASSIGQGYNEQFF
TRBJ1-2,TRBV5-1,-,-,TGCGCCAGCAGCTTGCTGTCTGGAGGGCGGAATGGCTACACCTTC,CASSLLSGGRNGYTF
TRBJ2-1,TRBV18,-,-,TGTGCCAGCTCACCAATGTGGATCTCCCACAATGAGCAGTTCTTC,CASSPMWISHNEQFF
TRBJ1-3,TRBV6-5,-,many,TGTGCCAGCAAACCAGGCTCTGGAAACACCATATATTTT,CASKPGSGNTIYF
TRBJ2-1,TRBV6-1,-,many,TGTGCCAGCAGTGACTCCTCCTACAATGAGCAGTTCTTC,CASSDSSYNEQFF
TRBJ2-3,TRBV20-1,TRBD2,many,TGCAGTGCTAGAGATCCAATGAGGGCTAGCGGGAGGTATAGCACAGATACGCAGTATTTT,CSARDPMRASGRYSTDTQYF
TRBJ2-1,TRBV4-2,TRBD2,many,TGTGCCAGCAGCCAAGAAGTGCTAGCGGGAGGCAGTGAGCAGTTCTTC,CASSQEVLAGGSEQFF
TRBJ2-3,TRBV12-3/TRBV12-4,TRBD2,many,TGTGCCAGCAGTTTAAGGGCTAGCGGGAATAGGGATACGCAGTATTTT,CASSLRASGNRDTQYF
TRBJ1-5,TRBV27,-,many,TGTGCCAGCAGTGCGACAGCCCGCAATCAGCCCCAGCATTTT,CASSATARNQPQHF
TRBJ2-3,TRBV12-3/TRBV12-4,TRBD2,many,TGTGCCAGCAGTTTACCTAGCGGGAGTAAGGATACGCAGTATTTT,CASSLPSGSKDTQYF
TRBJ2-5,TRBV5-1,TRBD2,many,TGCGCCAGCAGCTTGGAAGGACTAGCGGGAGATAGGACCCAGTACTTC,CASSLEGLAGDRTQYF
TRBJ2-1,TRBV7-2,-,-,TGTGCCAGCAGCATTATCTGGGGGCCAGGAAATGATCAGTTCTTC,CASSIIWGPGNDQFF
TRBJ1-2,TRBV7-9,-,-,TGTGACAGCAGCCGAACAGGGTCACCCGGCTACACCTTC,CDSSRTGSPGYTF
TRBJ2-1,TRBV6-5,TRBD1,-,TGTGCCAGCAGTTGGACAGGGTACGTCTCTGTCCGCTATGAGCAGTTCTTC,CASSWTGYVSVRYEQFF